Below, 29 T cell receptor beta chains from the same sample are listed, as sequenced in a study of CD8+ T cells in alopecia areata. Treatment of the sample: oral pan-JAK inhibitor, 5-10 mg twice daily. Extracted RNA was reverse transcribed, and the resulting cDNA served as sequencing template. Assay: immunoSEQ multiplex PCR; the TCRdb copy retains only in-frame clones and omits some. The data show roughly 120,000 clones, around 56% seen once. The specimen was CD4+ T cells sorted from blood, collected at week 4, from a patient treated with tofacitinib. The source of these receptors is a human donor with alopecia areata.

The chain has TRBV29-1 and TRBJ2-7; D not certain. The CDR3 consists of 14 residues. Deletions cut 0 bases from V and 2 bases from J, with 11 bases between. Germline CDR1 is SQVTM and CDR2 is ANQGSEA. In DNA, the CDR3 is TGCAGCGTTGAAGATCGTGGCAGCACCTACGAGCAGTACTTC. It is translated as CSVEDRGSTYEQYF.

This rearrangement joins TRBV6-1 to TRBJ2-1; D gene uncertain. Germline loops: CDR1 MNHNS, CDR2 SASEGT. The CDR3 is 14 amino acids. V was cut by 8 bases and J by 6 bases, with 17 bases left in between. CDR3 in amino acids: CASLRDLTANEQFF. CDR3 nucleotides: TGTGCCAGCCTTCGAGATCTAACCGCCAATGAGCAGTTCTTC.

The CDR3 sequence: CASSTEGGELFF. The CDR3 DNA sequence: TGTGCCAGCAGCACGGAAGGCGGGGAGCTGTTTTTT. The chain couples TRBV11-2 to TRBJ2-2; D gene ambiguous. This CDR3 has 12 residues. Germline values: CDR1 SGHAT, CDR2 FQNNGV. V gave up 5 bases and J gave up 7 bases, with 8 bases separating them. The full variable domain, its missing parts supplied by reference TRBV11-2 and TRBJ2-2, is EAGVAQSPRYKIIEKRQSVAFWCNPISGHATLYWYQQILGQGPKLLIQFQNNGVVDDSQLPKDRFSAERLKGVDSTLKIQPAKLEDSAVYLCASSTEGGELFFGEGSRLTVL.

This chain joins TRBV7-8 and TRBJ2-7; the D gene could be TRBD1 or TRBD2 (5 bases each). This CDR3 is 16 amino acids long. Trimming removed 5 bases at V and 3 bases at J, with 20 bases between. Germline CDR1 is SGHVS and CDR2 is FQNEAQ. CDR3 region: CASSPRPPGASYEQYF. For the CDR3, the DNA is TGTGCCAGCAGCCCCCGCCCACCCGGGGCCAGCTACGAGCAGTACTTC.

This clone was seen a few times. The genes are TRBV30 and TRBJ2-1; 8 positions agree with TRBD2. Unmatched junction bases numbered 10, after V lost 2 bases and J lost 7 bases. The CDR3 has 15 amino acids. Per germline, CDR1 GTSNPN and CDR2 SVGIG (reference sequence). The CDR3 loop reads CAWSLPGLGGNEQFF. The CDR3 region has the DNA TGTGCCTGGAGTTTACCGGGACTAGGAGGGAATGAGCAGTTCTTC.

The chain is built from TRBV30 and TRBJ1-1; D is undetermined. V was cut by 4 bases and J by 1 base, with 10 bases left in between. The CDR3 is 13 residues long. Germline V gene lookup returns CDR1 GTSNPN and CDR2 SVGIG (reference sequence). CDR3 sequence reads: CAWNLQANTEAFF. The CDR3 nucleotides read TGTGCCTGGAACCTTCAAGCGAACACTGAAGCTTTCTTT.

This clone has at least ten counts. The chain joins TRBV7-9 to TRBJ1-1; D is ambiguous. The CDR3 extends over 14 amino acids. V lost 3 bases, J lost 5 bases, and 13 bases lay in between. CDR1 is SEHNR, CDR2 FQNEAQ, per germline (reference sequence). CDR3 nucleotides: TGTGCCAGCAGCTTGGGCCCCAGTTGGACTGAAGCTTTCTTT. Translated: CASSLGPSWTEAFF.

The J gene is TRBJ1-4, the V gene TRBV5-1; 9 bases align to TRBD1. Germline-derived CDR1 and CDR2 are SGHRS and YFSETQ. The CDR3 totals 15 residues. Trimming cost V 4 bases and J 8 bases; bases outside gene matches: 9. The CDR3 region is CASSPGQGKEEKLFF. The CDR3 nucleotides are TGCGCCAGCAGCCCGGGACAGGGTAAGGAGGAAAAACTGTTTTTT.

The chain's CDR3 is CASSGQGANYGYTF. CDR3 sequence (DNA): TGTGCCAGCAGCGGACAGGGAGCTAACTATGGCTACACCTTC. This sequence joins TRBV9 and TRBJ1-2; 7 nucleotides match TRBD1. Germline loops: CDR1 SGDLS, CDR2 YYNGEE. J was trimmed by 0 bases and V by 3 bases; bases with no gene match: 2. The CDR3 has 14 amino acids.

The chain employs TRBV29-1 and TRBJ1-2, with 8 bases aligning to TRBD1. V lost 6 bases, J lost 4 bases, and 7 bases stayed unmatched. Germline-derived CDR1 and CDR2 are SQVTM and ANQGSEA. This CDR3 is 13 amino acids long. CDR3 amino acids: CSVAGQGIYGYTF. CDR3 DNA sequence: TGCAGCGTAGCCGGACAGGGCATCTATGGCTACACCTTC.

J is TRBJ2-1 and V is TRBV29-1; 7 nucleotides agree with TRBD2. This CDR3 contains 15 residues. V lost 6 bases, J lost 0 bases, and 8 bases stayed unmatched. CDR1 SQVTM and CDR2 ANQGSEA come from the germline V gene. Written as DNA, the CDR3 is TGCAGCGTGGGGGGGGACTACCGCTCCTACAATGAGCAGTTCTTC. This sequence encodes CSVGGDYRSYNEQFF.

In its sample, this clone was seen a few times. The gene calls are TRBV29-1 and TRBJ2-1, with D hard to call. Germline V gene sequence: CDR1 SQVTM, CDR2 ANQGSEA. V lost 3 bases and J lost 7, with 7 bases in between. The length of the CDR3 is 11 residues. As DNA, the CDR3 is TGCAGCGTTGATCGCCAAAATGAGCAGTTCTTC. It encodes CSVDRQNEQFF.

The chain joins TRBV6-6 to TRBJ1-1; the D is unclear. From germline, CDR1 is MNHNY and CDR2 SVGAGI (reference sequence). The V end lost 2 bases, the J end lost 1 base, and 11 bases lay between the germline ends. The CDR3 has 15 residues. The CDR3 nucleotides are TGTGCCAGCAGTTACAACGGCAGAGAGAACACTGAAGCTTTCTTT. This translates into CASSYNGRENTEAFF.

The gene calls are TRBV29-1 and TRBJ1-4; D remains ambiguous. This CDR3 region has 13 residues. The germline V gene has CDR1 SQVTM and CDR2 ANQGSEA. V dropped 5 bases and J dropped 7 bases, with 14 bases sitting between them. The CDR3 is CSVQTAKFEKLFF. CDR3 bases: TGCAGCGTTCAAACAGCCAAATTTGAAAAACTGTTTTTT.

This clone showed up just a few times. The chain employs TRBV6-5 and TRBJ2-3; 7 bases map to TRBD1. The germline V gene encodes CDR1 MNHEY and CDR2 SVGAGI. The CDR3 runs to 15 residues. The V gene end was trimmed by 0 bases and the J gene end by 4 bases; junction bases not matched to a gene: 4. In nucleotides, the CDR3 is TGTGCCAGCAGTTACTCCCACAGGGGACCAGATACGCAGTATTTT. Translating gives CASSYSHRGPDTQYF.

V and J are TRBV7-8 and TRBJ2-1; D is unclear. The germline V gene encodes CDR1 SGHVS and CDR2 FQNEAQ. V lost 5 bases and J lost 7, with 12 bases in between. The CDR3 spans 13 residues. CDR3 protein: CASSRSLVNEQFF. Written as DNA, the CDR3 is TGTGCCAGCAGCCGTTCCTTGGTGAATGAGCAGTTCTTC.

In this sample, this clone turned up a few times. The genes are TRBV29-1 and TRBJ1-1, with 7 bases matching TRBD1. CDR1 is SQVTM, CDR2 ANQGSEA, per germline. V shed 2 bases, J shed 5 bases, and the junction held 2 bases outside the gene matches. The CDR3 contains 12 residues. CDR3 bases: TGCAGCGTTGAAAGGGGGCAGACTGAAGCTTTCTTT. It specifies CSVERGQTEAFF.

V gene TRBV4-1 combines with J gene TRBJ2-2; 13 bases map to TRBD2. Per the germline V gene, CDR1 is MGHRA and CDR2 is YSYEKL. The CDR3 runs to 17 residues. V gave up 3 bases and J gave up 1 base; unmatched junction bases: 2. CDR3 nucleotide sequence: TGCGCCAGCAGCCACGGACTAGCGGGGGTGAACACCGGGGAGCTGTTTTTT. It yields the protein CASSHGLAGVNTGELFF.

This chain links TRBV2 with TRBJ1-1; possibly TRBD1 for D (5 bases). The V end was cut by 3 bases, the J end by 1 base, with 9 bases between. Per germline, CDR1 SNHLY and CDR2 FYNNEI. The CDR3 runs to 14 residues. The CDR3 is CASSEQGPNTEAFF. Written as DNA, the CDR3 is TGTGCCAGCAGTGAGCAGGGCCCGAACACTGAAGCTTTCTTT.

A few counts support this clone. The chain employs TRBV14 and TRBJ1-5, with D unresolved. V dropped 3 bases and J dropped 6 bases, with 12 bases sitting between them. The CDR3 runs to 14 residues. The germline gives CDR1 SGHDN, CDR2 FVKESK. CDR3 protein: CASSQREASQPQHF. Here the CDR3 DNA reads TGTGCCAGCAGCCAGCGGGAGGCGAGTCAGCCCCAGCATTTT.

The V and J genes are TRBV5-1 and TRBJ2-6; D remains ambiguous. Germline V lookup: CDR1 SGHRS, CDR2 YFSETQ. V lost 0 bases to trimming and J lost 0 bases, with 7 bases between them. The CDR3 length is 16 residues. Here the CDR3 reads CASSLGQSSGANVLTF. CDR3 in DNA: TGCGCCAGCAGCTTGGGGCAGAGCTCTGGGGCCAACGTCCTGACTTTC.

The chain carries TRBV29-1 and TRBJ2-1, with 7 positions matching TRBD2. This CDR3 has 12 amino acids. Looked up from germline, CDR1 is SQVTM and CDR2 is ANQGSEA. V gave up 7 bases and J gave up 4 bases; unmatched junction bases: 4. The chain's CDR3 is CSEGTTYNEQFF. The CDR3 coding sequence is TGCAGCGAGGGGACTACTTACAATGAGCAGTTCTTC.

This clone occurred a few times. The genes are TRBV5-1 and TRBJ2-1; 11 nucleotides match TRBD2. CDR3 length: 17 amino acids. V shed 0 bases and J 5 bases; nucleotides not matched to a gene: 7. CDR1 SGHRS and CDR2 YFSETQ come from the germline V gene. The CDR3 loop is CASSLAGLAGLNNEQFF. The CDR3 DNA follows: TGCGCCAGCAGCTTGGCCGGACTAGCGGGCCTAAACAATGAGCAGTTCTTC.

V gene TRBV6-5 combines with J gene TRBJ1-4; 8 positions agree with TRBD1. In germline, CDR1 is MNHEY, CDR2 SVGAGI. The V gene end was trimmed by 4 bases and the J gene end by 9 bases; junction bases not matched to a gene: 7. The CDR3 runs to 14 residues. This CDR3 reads CASSSPGTGKKLFF. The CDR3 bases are TGTGCCAGCAGTTCCCCCGGGACAGGAAAAAAACTGTTTTTT.

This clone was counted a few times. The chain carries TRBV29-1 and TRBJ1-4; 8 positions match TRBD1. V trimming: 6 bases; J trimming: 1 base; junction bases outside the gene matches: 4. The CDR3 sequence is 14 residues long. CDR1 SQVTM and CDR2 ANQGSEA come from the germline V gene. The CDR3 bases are TGCAGCGTCCGAGGACAGGGAACTAATGAAAAACTGTTTTTT. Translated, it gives CSVRGQGTNEKLFF.

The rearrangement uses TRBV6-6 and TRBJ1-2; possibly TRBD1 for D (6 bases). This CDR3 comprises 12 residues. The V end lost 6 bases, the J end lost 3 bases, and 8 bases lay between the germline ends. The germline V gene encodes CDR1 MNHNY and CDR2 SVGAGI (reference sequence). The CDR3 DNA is TGTGCCAGCAGAGAGGGGGACTATGGCTACACCTTC. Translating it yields CASREGDYGYTF.

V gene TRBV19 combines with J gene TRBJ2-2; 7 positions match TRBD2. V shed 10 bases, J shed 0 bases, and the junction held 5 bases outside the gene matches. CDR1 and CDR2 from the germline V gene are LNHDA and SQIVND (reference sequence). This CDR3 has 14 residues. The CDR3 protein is CATRGTPNTGELFF. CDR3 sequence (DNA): TGTGCCACGCGGGGGACCCCGAACACCGGGGAGCTGTTTTTT.

The CDR3 sequence is CSVVGRLQETQYF. In DNA, the CDR3 is TGCAGCGTTGTGGGACGGTTACAAGAGACCCAGTACTTC. This chain links TRBV29-1 with TRBJ2-5, with D tentatively TRBD1 or TRBD2 (5 bases each). This CDR3 is built from 13 residues. The germline V gene encodes CDR1 SQVTM and CDR2 ANQGSEA. Trimming removed 4 bases at V and 2 bases at J, with 11 bases between.

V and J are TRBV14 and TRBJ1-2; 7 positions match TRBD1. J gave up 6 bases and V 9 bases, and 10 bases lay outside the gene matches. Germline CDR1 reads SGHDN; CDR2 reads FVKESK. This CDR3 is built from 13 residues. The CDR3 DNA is TGTGCCAGTTCGCCGGGACAGAGAAATGGCTACACCTTC. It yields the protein CASSPGQRNGYTF.